This TCR beta chain was identified in a study of cytomegalovirus exposure and HLA in healthy donors. Looking at the study overall: In a later analysis, the roughly 120 validation repertoires were reported to have used the same platform as the approximately 670 first-cohort repertoires.

The donors belonged to the 120-subject validation cohort, separate from the roughly 700-subject first cohort. Per the germline V gene, CDR1 is LNHDA and CDR2 is SQIVND (reference sequence). V shed 5 bases and J shed 7 bases, with 11 bases lying between them. This CDR3 is 12 amino acids long. Produced via immunoSEQ multiplex PCR; TCRdb's table is partial and in-frame only. This sample carries 150,000 to 200,000 clones, just under 90% of them seen once, and the ten largest clones take around 3.8%. Sequenced input: PBMCs. This receptor was taken from a man in his late teens or twenties in good health and CMV-seropositive. V gene TRBV19 combines with J gene TRBJ1-1; D not resolved. The CDR3 here is CASSGWADEAFF. As DNA, the CDR3 is TGTGCCAGTAGTGGTTGGGCCGATGAAGCTTTCTTT.